The rows below give T cell receptor beta chains drawn from one sample of a study of blood T cell repertoires in COVID-19. Measured with immunoSEQ multiplex PCR; TCRdb has only the in-frame clones, and not every one. In the table there are almost 250,000 clones, around 88% of which are singletons. Sequenced input: PBMCs or T cells enriched from blood (not recorded which). These receptor sequences come from a woman in her 30s who had recovered from COVID-19. CDR3s leave out the opening cysteine and the closing phenylalanine or tryptophan. Fields, in order: V gene, CDR3 protein.

>TRBV28
ASTPGGSYNEQF
>TRBV27
ASSLAGTSAEQY
>TRBV30
AWSVQENTEAF
>TRBV6-5
ASNSIGGSEQY
>TRBV25-1
ASSRTGYNEQF
>TRBV3-1/TRBV3-2
ASSQGGLEQY
>TRBV6-2/TRBV6-3
ASSYATSGVRYEQY
>TRBV28
ASSVQPQH
>TRBV2
ASREQGNPNYGYT
>TRBV12-3/TRBV12-4
ASRKGGASGYT
>TRBV6-5
ASSYTQGAGQPQH
>TRBV5-6
ASSLSSRLNSGNTIY
>TRBV15
ATRLGGQGHTGELF
>TRBV7-3
ASSGTGGLTEAF
>TRBV4-3
ASSQDVGLAGNEQF
>TRBV18
ASSTQTGPYNSPLH
>TRBV7-2
ASSSELALAKNIQY
>TRBV18
ASSPPRDRLNYGYT
>TRBV7-2
ASSLRQSSYGYT
>TRBV11-3
ASSSTSGGGRGEAF
>TRBV30
AWSVGGQGAGAF
>TRBV29-1
SVEDSYEQY
>TRBV7-9
ASRAGGRTEAF
>TRBV7-3
ASSLLPGNTGELF
>TRBV4-2
ASSQDQTFDSSYEQY
>TRBV7-3
ATCTDTQY
>TRBV4-3
ASSQEWGDSPLH
>TRBV7-2
ASSRPRSMNTEAF
>TRBV12-3/TRBV12-4
ASSLRETQY
>TRBV28
ASSKWTGYEQY
>TRBV7-8
ASSLALDGYDIQY
>TRBV11-2
ASSLDALDAGEQF
>TRBV7-9
ASSLGRENTEAF
>TRBV7-4
ASSTLRAGDTDTQY
>TRBV19
ASSIAQGAAEAF
>TRBV6-2/TRBV6-3
ASSYSIQGIIGSYEQY
>TRBV11-2
ASSRGQGLSEQY
>TRBV24-1
ATRGDYGYT
>TRBV5-4
ASSGGATGLVEGYT
>TRBV2
ASSGKLAENNEQF
>TRBV9
ASSPGGNQPQH
>TRBV30
AWSRDSYTDTQY
>TRBV18
ASSPLRTGRNYGYT
>TRBV30
AWSKGQDTNEQY
>TRBV4-1
ASSQIWREKANYGYT
>TRBV5-1
ASSLVGGNEQF
>TRBV20-1
SARTGTGYT
>TRBV27
ASSHQSTSGRAKGTGELF
>TRBV28
ASQSSGTGYNEQF